These T cell receptor beta chains were read from a single sample in a study of T-cell reconstitution after alpha-beta-depleted transplantation in children. TCRdb analysed the PCR reads with MiXCR anew, one entry per CDR3 protein. The sample includes hundreds of thousands of distinct CDR3 sequences, roughly a tenth of them seen just once. This specimen was PBMCs, taken before TCRalphabeta/CD19-depleted stem cell transplant. These receptors came from a boy younger than two with acute myeloid leukemia, due to receive a stem cell transplant. Each CDR3 is given with its conserved first and last residue. Fields, in order: J gene, D gene, clone size, V gene, CDR3 protein, CDR3 DNA. The D gene is left open where the match is weak. Expanded clones get a size class; other rows say once, few or many, or leave the size out.

TRBJ2-7 NA many TRBV15 CATSRDRHSYEQYF TGTGCCACCAGCAGAGATAGACATTCATACGAGCAGTACTTC
TRBJ1-1 NA many TRBV11-2 CASSSLTEAFF TGTGCCAGCAGCTCGTTGACTGAAGCTTTCTTT
TRBJ1-1 TRBD1 NA TRBV29-1 CSVEKGARLNTEAFF TGCAGCGTTGAGAAGGGGGCACGATTGAACACTGAAGCTTTCTTT
TRBJ2-5 NA many TRBV28 CASSLGLADYQETQYF TGTGCCAGCAGTTTAGGGCTGGCTGATTACCAAGAGACCCAGTACTTC
TRBJ2-7 TRBD1 few TRBV4-1 CASSQDRKDRGLYEQYF TGCGCCAGCAGCCAAGATCGGAAGGACAGGGGACTCTACGAGCAGTACTTC
TRBJ1-3 NA many TRBV5-1 CASSLTGSSGNTIYF TGCGCCAGCAGCTTGACAGGGAGCTCTGGAAACACCATATATTTT
TRBJ2-7 TRBD2 many TRBV11-1 CASSFFRPIGTSGSYEQYF TGTGCCAGCAGCTTTTTTCGCCCAATAGGGACTAGCGGCTCCTACGAGCAGTACTTC
TRBJ2-7 TRBD1 many TRBV6-5 CASSYSTGLSYEQYF TGTGCCAGCAGTTACTCGACAGGGTTGTCCTACGAGCAGTACTTC
TRBJ2-7 NA many TRBV28 CASSALGHSYEQYF TGTGCCAGCAGTGCCCTGGGACATTCCTACGAGCAGTACTTC
TRBJ2-6 NA NA TRBV28 CASSFSRDTFSAANVLTF TGTGCCAGCAGTTTTTCCCGGGACACCTTCTCTGCGGCCAACGTCCTGACTTTC
TRBJ2-3 NA many TRBV3-1 CASSQGVTSTDTQYF TGTGCCAGCAGCCAAGGGGTGACTAGCACAGATACGCAGTATTTT
TRBJ2-7 NA many TRBV7-9 CASSLGSQGPYEQYF TGTGCCAGCAGCTTAGGTTCCCAAGGCCCCTACGAGCAGTACTTC
TRBJ2-5 TRBD2 many TRBV6-1 CASFLTSGGAERETQYF TGTGCCAGCTTTCTGACTAGCGGGGGGGCCGAGAGAGAGACCCAGTACTTC
TRBJ1-1 NA many TRBV3-1 CASSRRDRNTEAFF TGTGCCAGCAGCCGCCGGGACCGCAACACTGAAGCTTTCTTT
TRBJ2-5 TRBD2 many TRBV12-3/TRBV12-4 CASSPGQEGLAGEKQETQYF TGTGCCAGCAGTCCCGGACAGGAAGGACTAGCGGGGGAGAAACAAGAGACCCAGTACTTC
TRBJ2-1 NA many TRBV12-3/TRBV12-4 CASSSGLDTAF TGTGCCAGCAGTTCCGGACTGGATACGGCCTTC
TRBJ2-3 NA NA TRBV27 CASSYNRVADTQYF TGTGCCAGCAGTTATAACAGGGTGGCAGATACGCAGTATTTT
TRBJ2-5 NA many TRBV5-1 CASSFGEAGETQYF TGCGCCAGCAGCTTTGGGGAAGCGGGAGAGACCCAGTACTTC
TRBJ2-1 NA many TRBV20-1 CSADSAGHNEQFF TGCAGTGCGGATAGTGCGGGGCACAATGAGCAGTTCTTC
TRBJ2-2 TRBD2 few TRBV5-1 CASSLVTSGRFTGELFF TGCGCCAGCAGCTTGGTGACTAGCGGGAGATTTACCGGGGAGCTGTTTTTT
TRBJ2-7 TRBD1 many TRBV5-6 CASSPSGTGAYEQYF TGTGCCAGCAGCCCATCCGGGACAGGGGCCTACGAGCAGTACTTC
TRBJ2-3 TRBD2 few TRBV20-1 CSARDWASGSILSDTQYF TGCAGTGCTAGAGATTGGGCTAGCGGGAGTATTTTGTCAGATACGCAGTATTTT
TRBJ1-1 NA NA TRBV20-1 CSARQDFMNTEAFF TGCAGTGCTAGACAGGACTTCATGAACACTGAAGCTTTCTTT
TRBJ2-1 NA few TRBV29-1 CSAWRDCLVQFF TGCAGTGCGTGGAGGGACTGTTTGGTGCAGTTCTTC
TRBJ2-3 TRBD2 many TRBV28 CASSPGRGTQYF TGTGCCAGCAGCCCAGGGAGGGGTACGCAGTATTTT
TRBJ1-1 NA many TRBV28 CASTYPGAEAFF TGTGCCAGCACTTACCCGGGCGCTGAAGCTTTCTTT
TRBJ1-1 NA many TRBV5-1 CASSRGDGAEAFF TGCGCCAGCAGTCGCGGGGACGGGGCTGAAGCTTTCTTT
TRBJ2-7 NA few TRBV6-5 CASSYSRTTYEQYF TGTGCCAGCAGTTACTCGCGAACAACCTACGAGCAGTACTTC
TRBJ2-7 NA many TRBV4-2 CASSQDEPSYEQYF TGTGCCAGCAGCCAAGATGAGCCCTCCTACGAGCAGTACTTC
TRBJ2-7 TRBD1 NA TRBV20-1 CSARRPGQSTYEQYF TGCAGTGCTAGGCGACCGGGACAGAGCACCTACGAGCAGTACTTC
TRBJ2-7 TRBD2 many TRBV6-1 CALQRTSGGAYEQYF TGTGCCCTGCAAAGGACTAGCGGGGGGGCATACGAGCAGTACTTC
TRBJ1-6 TRBD1 many TRBV12-3/TRBV12-4 CASRIGQGYNSPLHF TGTGCCAGCAGGATTGGACAGGGATATAATTCACCCCTCCACTTT
TRBJ1-1 NA many TRBV3-1 CASSQVRGHEAFF TGTGCCAGCAGCCAAGTTCGAGGACATGAAGCTTTCTTT
TRBJ2-2 NA many TRBV10-3 CAIKVTGQSNTGELFF TGTGCCATCAAGGTTACGGGACAATCGAACACCGGGGAGCTGTTTTTT
TRBJ1-2 NA many TRBV5-6 CASSLPRNGYTF TGTGCCAGCAGCTTGCCCAGAAATGGCTACACCTTC
TRBJ2-1 TRBD1 many TRBV7-3 CASSSPGGSDNEQFF TGTGCCAGCAGCTCGCCAGGGGGAAGTGACAATGAGCAGTTCTTC
TRBJ2-1 TRBD2 many TRBV5-1 CASKLAGDYNEQFF TGCGCCAGCAAACTAGCGGGGGACTACAATGAGCAGTTCTTC
TRBJ2-1 NA many TRBV5-1 CASSSTDYNEQFF TGCGCCAGCAGCTCGACAGATTACAATGAGCAGTTCTTC
TRBJ2-1 NA few TRBV7-2 CASSLASLFDEQFF TGTGCCAGCAGCTTAGCCTCTCTATTCGATGAGCAGTTCTTC
TRBJ2-3 NA NA TRBV5-1 CASSLGIKRTDTQYF TGCGCCAGCAGCTTGGGAATCAAGAGGACAGATACGCAGTATTTT
TRBJ2-2 NA many TRBV27 CASSLWAGANPNTGELFF TGTGCCAGCAGTTTATGGGCAGGAGCCAATCCTAACACCGGGGAGCTGTTTTTT
TRBJ2-7 NA few TRBV3-1 CASSLGLPFYEQYF TGTGCCAGCAGCCTGGGACTTCCTTTCTACGAGCAGTACTTC
TRBJ1-5 TRBD1 many TRBV6-1 CASSKTGFGNQPQHF TGTGCCAGCAGTAAGACAGGGTTTGGCAATCAGCCCCAGCATTTT
TRBJ2-6 TRBD2 many TRBV4-2 CASSLAAGGSRANVLTF TGTGCCAGCAGCCTAGCAGCGGGGGGCTCTAGGGCCAACGTCCTGACTTTC
TRBJ2-1 NA many TRBV7-9 CASSLAQVNNEQFF TGTGCCAGCAGCTTAGCACAGGTGAACAATGAGCAGTTCTTC
TRBJ2-1 NA many TRBV9 CASSSRDTDNEQFF TGTGCCAGCAGCTCCCGGGACACTGACAATGAGCAGTTCTTC
TRBJ2-1 TRBD1 NA TRBV11-2 CASSAGTVQFF TGTGCCAGCAGCGCCGGGACAGTGCAGTTCTTC
TRBJ2-3 TRBD1 few TRBV10-3 CAIRSTGGSTDTQYF TGTGCCATCAGGTCTACAGGGGGCTCGACAGATACGCAGTATTTT
TRBJ2-2 TRBD2 few TRBV12-3/TRBV12-4 CASSLAGGRNTGELFF TGTGCCAGCAGTTTAGCGGGGGGGAGGAACACCGGGGAGCTGTTTTTT